The subject of this entry is one TCR beta chain. Its antigen is unknown. Gene names are mouse gene names. Produced via immunoSEQ multiplex PCR; TCRdb's table is partial and in-frame only. The repertoire has 20,000 to 25,000 clones, around 70% of them found once; the top ten carry about 0.63%. This record comes from a study of tissue T cells after allogeneic stem cell transplantation. Findings and limits, study-wide: This small cohort was clinically heterogeneous, and sampling depth was a limitation.

Material: spleen. The receptor comes from a female BALB/c mouse in good health. Mice of this strain are of MHC haplotype H2-d.

Here the CDR3 reads CASSAGQSAETLYF. Incomplete CDR3 DNA: TGTGCCAGCAGCGCGGGACAGAGTGCAGAAACGCTGTAT. This chain uses TRBV4 with TRBJ2-3; 7 bases map to TRBD1. The read is 1 residue too short to cover the CDR3 end, so that end is filled in from the germline J gene. The CDR3 totals 14 residues. V was clipped by 5 bases and J by 0 bases; unmatched bases: 2. The germline V gene has CDR1 LGHDT and CDR2 YNNKQL (reference sequence).